The clone carrying this T cell receptor beta chain was detected a few times. Antigen unknown. This entry is derived from a study of T cells after yellow fever vaccination. The length of the CDR3 is 15 residues. The germline V gene has CDR1 LNHNV and CDR2 YYDKDF (reference sequence). The V end lost 2 bases, the J end lost 7 bases, and 17 bases lay between the germline ends. Study observations and caveats: The booster saw the reappearance of most primary-vaccination clones (approximately 96% CD4, around 88% CD8).

Synthesis of TCR cDNA relied on 5'RACE template switching, which attached a universal primer site and UMIs. In TCRdb, the 5' RACE reads were re-called with MiXCR into one record per CDR3 protein. The table has 250,000 to 350,000 distinct CDR3 sequences, around 4.5% seen once; the top ten hold 15% to 20%. This TCR derives from a young man who received the YFV17D yellow fever vaccine. The rearrangement links TRBV15 to TRBJ1-1; the D is unclear. The sample was PBMCs, taken 15 days after the yellow fever booster vaccination. Written as DNA, the CDR3 is TGTGCCACCAGCAGAAACACAAATCAGGAGAATGAAGCTTTCTTT. This codes for CATSRNTNQENEAFF.